This entry is about one TCR beta chain. This clone's antigen is unknown. Per-base qualities were not stored, and no clone one base away is much larger. The cysteine opens and the phenylalanine closes a CDR3 of 16 amino acids. Left in the record is the CDR3 DNA by itself, 48 bases read in frame from the first base. The V and J ends are trimmed by 0 bases and 5 bases, leaving 17 bases between them. CDR1 and CDR2, looked up from the germline V gene (reference sequence), are SEHNR and FQNEAQ. This entry belongs to a study of blood T cells in healthy people across ages (dated by TCRdb to the mid-2010s). Looking at the study overall: In model experiments, template switching captured roughly one uniquely barcoded TCR beta cDNA molecule for every two T cells. The study measured age-related changes in TCR beta repertoire diversity using deep sequencing normalized with unique cDNA molecular identifiers. Four age groups were formed from the donors: young (average 16 years), middle-aged (approximately 40), aged (62) and long-lived (roughly 81). To avoid experimental bias, donors of different ages were spread randomly across the sequencing lanes. For two donors (one aged 18 to 29 and one aged 80 or older), the study analyzed two additional independent replicas of 1 million unique cDNA reads from the same blood draw.

The roughly 39 donors, aged about 6 to 95 years, were systemically healthy Caucasian individuals from Russia. Each donor gave approximately 9.3 milliliters of peripheral blood, collected into EDTA-treated Vacutainer tubes. Ficoll-Paque density-gradient centrifugation was used to isolate PBMCs, with at least 7 million per sample. Total RNA, at least 5 micrograms per sample, was extracted from PBMCs with Trizol reagent. The percentages of naive CD45RAhigh/CD27high T cells were determined by flow cytometry on a PBMC aliquot from every donor. The study at large found these results: Estimates of total diversity based on one million sequenced T cells were considered lower bounds and underestimates. Because the CMV infection status of the donors was unknown, age-related changes in expanded clonotypes may potentially have been confounded. Observed TCR beta diversity per million T cells fell roughly linearly with age, and a significant reduction was already apparent by age around 40. The long-lived group showed more naive CD4+ T cells, fewer expanded clones and increased TCR diversity than the aged group, suggesting age selection. Bulk unsorted PBMC profiling prevented conclusive comparison of naive and antigen-experienced compartments. Observed TCR beta diversity correlated strongly with the percentage of naive T cells measured by flow cytometry.

To prepare the library, 5' RACE was applied. A second PCR of roughly 7 to 11 cycles was performed with a sample-barcoded 5' primer and a J-beta primer mix. A template-switch 5' adaptor carrying 12 random nucleotides introduced a unique molecular identifier onto each TCR beta cDNA molecule. At least 3 million CDR3-containing paired-end reads were obtained from each sample. First-strand cDNA synthesis was performed from all RNA using the Mint cDNA synthesis kit, with priming by a TRBC-specific oligonucleotide. Following uracil-DNA glycosylase treatment, a first 18-cycle PCR with universal primers M1SS and BC2_uni_R was performed on all cDNA. Per the authors' processing: Each sample was normalized by randomly selecting 1 million high-quality reads, each carrying a distinct molecular identifier. Reads with shared molecular identifiers were discarded instead of being binned into consensus sequences. MiTCR, with a Q25 quality threshold and the strictest error-elimination algorithm, was used for CDR3 identification, clonotype clustering and error correction. A nonparametric unseen species model with Euler transformation was used to estimate lower-bound total TCR beta diversity. Through fastp at Q25 and MiXCR, TCRdb rebuilt clones from the public reads, retaining in-frame beta chains. A single entry per CDR3 protein holds the most common genes and DNA from its merged rows. None of the V and J calls come from the authors' own analysis; TCRdb made them. The sample yields fewer than 2 million distinct CDR3 sequences; 30% to 40% were counted once. The top ten hold around 23% of the sample.

Sequenced: blood. This sequence originates from a human donor in good health. Rearrangement joined TRBV7-9 to TRBJ2-7; 5 matching bases give a weak D call of TRBD2. The sequenced DNA is TGTGCCAGCAGCTTAGCGCGTAGTTTGGGGAGCCACGAGCAGTACTTC. This codes for CASSLARSLGSHEQYF.